The 23 T cell receptor beta chains below all came from one sample that was sequenced in a study of response to subunit inactivated influenza vaccine. MiXCR, run by TCRdb on the RT-PCR reads, gives a single entry per CDR3 protein. There are 550,000 to 800,000 distinct CDR3 sequences in the sample; approximately 13% occur only once, and 6.5% to 8.5% lies in the top ten. The sequences come from PBMCs from blood, collected around 15 days before vaccination. These receptors were obtained from a middle-aged man who received an inactivated influenza vaccine.

This chain joins TRBV5-5 and TRBJ1-1; no firm D call. V lost 0 bases to trimming and J lost 5 bases, with 11 bases between them. The germline V gene encodes CDR1 SGHKS and CDR2 YYEKEE (reference sequence). The CDR3 contains 14 residues. The CDR3 DNA reads TGTGCCAGCAGCTTGGAGCTAAGGGTTACTGAAGCTTTCTTT. Amino acid sequence: CASSLELRVTEAFF.

J is TRBJ2-3 and V is TRBV6-4; D might be TRBD2 (6 bases). The germline V gene has CDR1 MRHNA and CDR2 SNTAGT. The CDR3 consists of 14 residues. V was trimmed by 6 bases and J by 4 bases, leaving 14 bases between them. The chain's CDR3 is CASSRSWEADTQYF. Here the CDR3 DNA reads TGTGCCAGCAGCCGGTCGTGGGAGGCAGATACGCAGTATTTT.

The gene calls are TRBV7-2 and TRBJ2-5, with D possibly TRBD2 on 7 matching bases. CDR3 size: 16 residues. The germline gives CDR1 SGHTA, CDR2 FQGNSA. Between the trimmed V and J ends, which lost 1 base and 4 bases, there was a span of 16 bases. The CDR3 DNA follows: TGTGCCAGCAGCTTAGGCCCCTGGGGGGGGCGAGAGACCCAGTACTTC. This codes for CASSLGPWGGRETQYF.

This clonotype showed up just once. The chain couples TRBV10-3 to TRBJ2-5; 12 bases are a match to TRBD2. This CDR3 has 13 amino acids. V lost 10 bases, J lost 5 bases, and 5 bases stayed unmatched. Germline CDR1 is ENHRY and CDR2 is SYGVKD. CDR3 region: CATRLAGDETQYF. The CDR3 DNA follows: TGTGCCACAAGACTAGCGGGGGACGAGACCCAGTACTTC.

V is TRBV28 and J is TRBJ2-2; the match to TRBD1 covers 7 bases. With V trimmed by 10 bases and J by 6 bases, 11 bases remained unmatched. This CDR3 has 14 amino acids. The germline gives CDR1 MDHEN, CDR2 SYDVKM. CDR3 amino acids: CATTPRDSPGELFF. CDR3 DNA: TGTGCCACTACACCTCGGGACAGCCCCGGGGAGCTGTTTTTT.

This clonotype has more than one count but fewer than ten. The chain combines TRBV20-1 with TRBJ2-7; D gene uncertain. This CDR3 is built from 17 residues. Germline V CDR1 and CDR2: DFQATT, SNEGSKA (reference sequence). Deletions cut 0 bases from V and 3 bases from J, with 21 bases between. The CDR3 nucleotides are TGCAGTGCTAGAGACGACCGACTGGTTTCCATTCACTACGAGCAGTACTTC. Its translation is CSARDDRLVSIHYEQYF.

The chain recombines TRBV7-8 with TRBJ1-5; 8 positions match TRBD1. The CDR3 covers 14 residues. Germline V gene data show CDR1 as SGHVS and CDR2 as FQNEAQ. Trimming took 3 bases from V and 5 from J; bases not matched to a gene: 3. This chain's CDR3 is CASSFQGADQPQHF. Written as DNA, the CDR3 is TGTGCCAGCAGCTTTCAGGGGGCGGATCAGCCCCAGCATTTT.

This clonotype was counted between two and nine times. The rearrangement links TRBV9 to TRBJ2-4; D tentatively reads TRBD1 or TRBD2 (6 bases each). The V gene lost 0 bases and the J gene lost 7 bases, with 26 bases spanning the gap. This CDR3 region has 19 residues. Germline V gives CDR1 SGDLS, CDR2 YYNGEE. CDR3 sequence reads: CASSVAGASPKRDYNIQYF. CDR3 DNA: TGTGCCAGCAGCGTAGCGGGGGCCTCCCCCAAGAGGGATTACAACATTCAGTACTTC.

This clonotype came up a few times. In DNA form, the CDR3 reads TGTGCCAGCAGCCAAAACAGGTTAAACACTGAAGCTTTCTTT. This sequence encodes CASSQNRLNTEAFF. J is TRBJ1-1 and V is TRBV5-6, with D perhaps TRBD1 (5 bases). This CDR3 region has 14 residues. In germline, CDR1 is SGHDT, CDR2 YYEEEE. The V and J ends lost 4 bases and 2 bases respectively, with 12 bases between them.

This clonotype has a handful of counts. The chain links TRBV7-6 to TRBJ2-7; TRBD1 aligns across 7 bases. Germline V gives CDR1 SGHVS, CDR2 FNYEAQ. V shed 1 base, J shed 3 bases, and the junction held 12 bases outside the gene matches. This CDR3 comprises 17 residues. The DNA of the CDR3 is TGTGCCAGCAGCTTAGGAACAGCCGGGACAGTGTTCTACGAGCAGTACTTC. Its protein is CASSLGTAGTVFYEQYF. Variable domain in full (rest from reference TRBV7-6 and TRBJ2-7): GAGVSQSPRYKVTKRGQDVALRCDPISGHVSLYWYRQALGQGPEFLTYFNYEAQQDKSGLPNDRFSAERPEGSISTLTIQRTEQRDSAMYRCASSLGTAGTVFYEQYFGPGTRLTVT.

V gene TRBV2 combines with J gene TRBJ2-7; 13 nucleotides match TRBD2. From germline, CDR1 is SNHLY and CDR2 FYNNEI. This CDR3 region has 15 residues. The V segment lost 4 bases and the J segment 5 bases; nucleotides outside the gene matches: 5. CDR3 sequence (DNA): TGTGCCAGCAGTGTCGGGACTAGCGGGAACAACGAGCAGTACTTC. Residues: CASSVGTSGNNEQYF.

The chain uses TRBV6-1 and TRBJ2-5; TRBD2 matches at 8 bases. V dropped 6 bases and J dropped 0; count of bases not matched to a gene: 3. Germline V gives CDR1 MNHNS, CDR2 SASEGT. This CDR3 contains 14 residues. The CDR3 nucleotides read TGTGCCAGCAGGGAACTAGCGGACCAAGAGACCCAGTACTTC. Translation gives CASRELADQETQYF.

This clonotype was observed many times. V gene TRBV11-1 combines with J gene TRBJ2-2; no clear D. The CDR3 loop spans 17 amino acids. Germline loops: CDR1 SGHAT, CDR2 FQDESV (reference sequence). Trimming took 1 base from V and 3 from J, leaving 15 bases between them. The CDR3, as DNA: TGTGCCAGCAGCTTAGGTGTATTGACACCTTACACCGGGGAGCTGTTTTTT. Residues: CASSLGVLTPYTGELFF.

The chain employs TRBV11-2 and TRBJ2-1; 12 nucleotides match TRBD1. In germline, CDR1 is SGHAT, CDR2 FQNNGV. V shed 3 bases, J shed 1 base, and the junction held 13 bases outside the gene matches. The CDR3 is made up of 20 amino acids. Here the CDR3 reads CASSFPPYGTGGRSYNEQFF. The CDR3 coding sequence is TGTGCCAGCAGCTTTCCTCCCTACGGGACAGGGGGCAGGTCCTACAATGAGCAGTTCTTC.

This rearrangement joins TRBV7-9 to TRBJ1-2; D is unclear. CDR3 size: 11 residues. Per germline, CDR1 SEHNR and CDR2 FQNEAQ (reference sequence). Trimming cost V 5 bases and J 7 bases, with 8 bases left between them. The CDR3 is CASSSAGGYTF. The CDR3, as DNA: TGTGCCAGCAGCAGTGCTGGTGGCTACACCTTC.

The V gene is TRBV5-6, the J gene TRBJ2-1, with 11 bases identical to TRBD2. The length of the CDR3 is 15 residues. Germline CDR1 and CDR2: SGHDT and YYEEEE. The ends lost 4 bases at V and 3 bases at J; junction bases unmatched: 3. In DNA form, the CDR3 reads TGTGCCAGCAGCGTAGCGGGGGGGCACTACAATGAGCAGTTCTTC. It translates to CASSVAGGHYNEQFF.

This CDR3 is CSARVWTKQLNTQYF. The CDR3 nucleotides read TGCAGTGCTAGAGTCTGGACGAAGCAGCTAAATACGCAGTATTTT. The chain uses TRBV20-1 and TRBJ2-3, with D uncertain. V lost 1 base to trimming and J lost 7 bases, with 18 bases between them. This CDR3 contains 15 residues. Looked up from germline, CDR1 is DFQATT and CDR2 is SNEGSKA (reference sequence).

The V and J genes are TRBV9 and TRBJ2-5; TRBD1 matches 7 bases. Germline V gene data show CDR1 as SGDLS and CDR2 as YYNGEE. V lost 2 bases, J lost 4 bases, and 11 bases stayed unmatched. The CDR3 is made up of 16 amino acids. The CDR3 loop is CASSVRDSGWGETQYF. CDR3 DNA: TGTGCCAGCAGCGTTCGGGACAGCGGTTGGGGAGAGACCCAGTACTTC.

The rearrangement links TRBV12-3 or TRBV12-4 to TRBJ2-7, with 14 bases identical to TRBD2. V was clipped by 5 bases and J by 4 bases; unmatched bases: 4. The CDR3 totals 15 residues. The CDR3: CASSLTSGGVYEQYF. The CDR3, as DNA: TGTGCCAGCAGTCTGACTAGCGGGGGGGTTTACGAGCAGTACTTC.

The V and J genes are TRBV28 and TRBJ2-1; the match to TRBD2 covers 10 bases. This CDR3 contains 16 residues. Trimming cost V 5 bases and J 9 bases; bases outside gene matches: 13. Per germline, CDR1 MDHEN and CDR2 SYDVKM. CDR3 residues: CASSKSVLAGVLEQFF. CDR3 coding DNA: TGTGCCAGCAGTAAAAGTGTTCTAGCGGGAGTTCTTGAGCAGTTCTTC.

The CDR3: CASSYRLNTEAFF. In DNA form, the CDR3 reads TGTGCCAGCAGTTACCGTCTGAACACTGAAGCTTTCTTT. The V gene is TRBV6-2 or TRBV6-3, the J gene TRBJ1-1, with D unresolved. Trimming removed 2 bases from V and 0 bases from J, with 4 bases in between. The length of the CDR3 is 13 residues. Germline-derived CDR1 and CDR2 are MNHEY and SVGEGT.

The chain recombines TRBV20-1 with TRBJ2-7; D perhaps matches TRBD1 (5 bases). The CDR3 is 13 residues long. Germline values: CDR1 DFQATT, CDR2 SNEGSKA (reference sequence). Deletions cut 6 bases from V and 4 bases from J, with 16 bases between. CDR3 nucleotides: TGCAGTGCCCTAATAAACAGGCATTACGAGCAGTACTTC. This encodes CSALINRHYEQYF.

Worth noting for this clonotype: This may be a read error: a much more frequent sequence differs by one nucleotide. V gene TRBV5-5 combines with J gene TRBJ1-1; D call uncertain. There are 14 residues in the CDR3. Germline CDR1 SGHKS, CDR2 YYEKEE (reference sequence). The CDR3 bases are TGTACCAGCAGCTTCGGACGGATGAACACTGAAGCTTTCTTT. Encoded protein: CTSSFGRMNTEAFF.